This T cell receptor (beta chain) was identified during a study of cytotoxic CD8 clonotypes in ibrutinib-treated CLL. Study-wide background: Within the patient group, roughly 12 were relapsed/refractory and about 15 treatment-naive, and roughly 18 were IGHV unmutated.

The method was immunoSEQ multiplex PCR; TCRdb's version includes in-frame clones alone and lacks a portion of them. The sample consists of 150,000 to 200,000 clones, about 72% of them appearing once. The V gene's germline CDR1 is GTSNPN and CDR2 SVGIG (reference sequence). V lost 5 bases and J lost 3, with 17 bases in between. This CDR3 spans 15 amino acids. General observations from the study: Public clonotypes, rarely seen, contracted or held steady on treatment. Clonality rose at ibrutinib response, held steady in sustained remission, and fell toward baseline at progression.

On this clone itself: No antigen is known for it.

The V and J genes are TRBV30 and TRBJ1-5, with D possibly being TRBD1 (6 bases). Source: PBMCs, taken after 24 months of ibrutinib treatment. The receptor's source is a human donor with chronic lymphocytic leukemia. This CDR3 is CAWREGGFVNQPQHF. In DNA, the CDR3 is TGTGCCTGGCGGGAGGGGGGTTTCGTCAATCAGCCCCAGCATTTT.